Listed below are T cell receptor beta chains from one sample, sequenced in a study of T cells in Graves' hyperthyroidism and ophthalmopathy. TCRdb reanalysed the multiplex PCR reads using MiXCR and keeps one entry per CDR3 protein. This table holds around 500,000 distinct CDR3 sequences, about an eighth found once. The source material was blood. The receptors originated from a woman between 18 and 29 years old with Graves' hyperthyroidism. Each CDR3 is given with its conserved first and last residue. The D gene is left open where the match is weak. Some rows mark clone size as missing; the rest say once, few, many or name a class of expanded clone.

j_call,d_call,v_call,clone_size,cdr3_aa,cdr3_nt
TRBJ2-7,-,TRBV6-5,-,CASSYSAEQYF,TGTGCCAGCAGTTACTCTGCCGAGCAGTACTTC
TRBJ2-3,TRBD2,TRBV3-1,many,CASSQSSGGTDTQYF,TGTGCCAGCAGCCAGTCTAGCGGGGGCACAGATACGCAGTATTTT
TRBJ2-1,TRBD2,TRBV27,many,CASTEQTSGAEYNEQFF,TGTGCCAGCACCGAACAGACTAGCGGGGCCGAATACAATGAGCAGTTCTTC
TRBJ2-7,-,TRBV7-2,-,CASSLAGGASEQYF,TGTGCCAGCAGCTTAGCGGGGGGGGCTTCAGAGCAGTACTTC
TRBJ1-1,-,TRBV24-1,many,CATSSGRGEAFF,TGTGCCACCAGTTCAGGAAGGGGCGAAGCTTTCTTT
TRBJ2-2,TRBD2,TRBV12-3/TRBV12-4,many,CASSTTLAGGHTGELFF,TGTGCCAGCAGTACAACTCTAGCGGGAGGTCACACCGGGGAGCTGTTTTTT
TRBJ1-1,-,TRBV7-2,few,CASSLGPEGGAFF,TGTGCCAGCAGCTTGGGACCCGAGGGGGGAGCTTTCTTT
TRBJ1-1,-,TRBV11-3,-,CASSPPNQGTEAFF,TGTGCCAGCAGTCCACCAAATCAGGGAACTGAAGCTTTCTTT
TRBJ2-7,-,TRBV3-1,many,CASSQDRGFSYEQYF,TGTGCCAGCAGCCAAGATCGAGGCTTTTCTTACGAGCAGTACTTC
TRBJ2-3,-,TRBV3-1,-,CASSQVSSTDTQYF,TGTGCCAGCAGCCAAGTTTCCAGCACAGATACGCAGTATTTT
TRBJ2-5,TRBD1,TRBV12-5,many,CASGLGTGGHRETQYF,TGTGCTAGTGGTTTGGGGACAGGGGGGCATCGAGAGACCCAGTACTTC
TRBJ2-1,TRBD2,TRBV12-3/TRBV12-4,many,CASSQAGGLRDEQFF,TGTGCCAGCAGTCAAGCGGGAGGGTTGAGGGATGAGCAGTTCTTC
TRBJ2-1,-,TRBV2,many,CASTVDYNNEQFF,TGTGCCAGCACCGTGGACTACAACAATGAGCAGTTCTTC
TRBJ1-4,-,TRBV19,many,CASSPRAKGSEKLFF,TGTGCCAGTAGTCCCCGGGCCAAGGGCAGTGAAAAACTGTTTTTT
TRBJ2-1,-,TRBV11-2,-,CASSSPRDSSSYNEQFF,TGTGCCAGCAGCTCCCCTCGGGACTCCAGCTCCTACAATGAGCAGTTCTTC
TRBJ2-7,TRBD2,TRBV6-1,many,CASSDPGLAGGPHEQYF,TGTGCCAGCAGTGACCCGGGTCTAGCGGGAGGGCCCCACGAGCAGTACTTC
TRBJ2-1,-,TRBV11-1,many,CASSAQASSYNEQFF,TGTGCCAGCAGCGCCCAGGCGAGCTCCTACAATGAGCAGTTCTTC
TRBJ1-6,-,TRBV10-3,many,CAISEINRDNNSPLHF,TGTGCCATCAGTGAGATAAACCGGGACAATAATTCACCCCTCCACTTT
TRBJ2-1,TRBD2,TRBV24-1,-,CATSDPGLAGGRTYNEQFF,TGTGCCACCAGTGACCCTGGACTAGCGGGAGGCCGGACCTACAATGAGCAGTTCTTC
TRBJ2-7,-,TRBV20-1,many,CSARDFAATTYEQYF,TGCAGTGCTAGAGATTTCGCGGCTACCACCTACGAGCAGTACTTC
TRBJ1-2,TRBD1,TRBV7-9,many,CASSSIPDRQGPGGYTF,TGTGCCAGCAGCTCCATCCCCGACAGACAGGGGCCGGGTGGCTACACCTTC
TRBJ2-5,-,TRBV5-1,many,CASSLLPGSSTETQYF,TGCGCCAGCAGCTTACTTCCGGGATCTTCAACGGAGACCCAGTACTTC
TRBJ2-5,-,TRBV18,-,CASSPTRDQETQYF,TGTGCCAGCTCACCTACACGAGACCAAGAGACCCAGTACTTC
TRBJ2-7,TRBD1,TRBV5-4,many,CASSISGNRGREQYF,TGTGCCAGCAGCATCAGCGGAAACAGGGGGCGCGAGCAGTACTTC
TRBJ1-3,-,TRBV7-6,-,CASSLQPTGSGNTIYF,TGTGCCAGCAGCTTACAACCGACAGGTTCCGGAAACACCATATATTTT
TRBJ1-2,-,TRBV6-1,many,CASRFKPDLYGYTF,TGTGCCAGCAGATTTAAACCGGACCTCTATGGCTACACCTTC
TRBJ1-2,TRBD1,TRBV30,many,CAWSADRYYGYTF,TGTGCCTGGAGTGCGGACAGGTACTATGGCTACACCTTC
TRBJ1-1,-,TRBV10-3,many,CAISEYPGEGAFF,TGTGCCATCAGTGAGTACCCAGGGGAAGGAGCTTTCTTT
TRBJ1-2,TRBD1,TRBV10-3,few,CAISEDRGSYGYTF,TGTGCCATCAGTGAGGACAGGGGGTCTTATGGCTACACCTTC
TRBJ2-1,TRBD2,TRBV27,many,CASSFLSASGRSVNEQFF,TGTGCCAGCAGTTTCTTATCGGCTAGCGGGAGATCTGTGAATGAGCAGTTCTTC
TRBJ2-5,TRBD2,TRBV29-1,-,CSVPSSGLTYQETQYF,TGCAGCGTCCCCTCTAGCGGCTTGACATACCAAGAGACCCAGTACTTC
TRBJ1-5,-,TRBV2,-,CASSMDVVNQPQHF,TGTGCCAGCAGTATGGATGTAGTTAATCAGCCCCAGCATTTT
TRBJ1-2,-,TRBV12-3/TRBV12-4,many,CASSLVWRSNYGYTF,TGTGCCAGCAGTTTAGTGTGGCGTTCTAACTATGGCTACACCTTC
TRBJ1-1,-,TRBV6-1,-,CASSERWKAFF,TGTGCCAGCAGTGAAAGATGGAAAGCTTTCTTT